A selection of T cell receptor beta chains follows, all from one sample in a study of blood T cell repertoires in COVID-19. Measured with immunoSEQ multiplex PCR; TCRdb has only the in-frame clones, and not every one. This sample yields more than 250,000 clones, of which around nine tenths are seen a single time; roughly 2.6% belongs to the top ten. Source material: PBMCs or T cells enriched from blood (not recorded which). Source of these receptors: a woman aged 18 to 35 who had recovered from COVID-19. Each CDR3 is given with its conserved first and last residue. A D gene is named only where the DNA matches it firmly. Rows may omit the clone size; those that give it use once, few, many or a size class.

CDR3aa,CDR3nt,v_gene,abundance,j_gene,d_gene
CASSKLGLAEKNTGELFF,TGTGCCAGCAGCAAACTGGGACTAGCGGAGAAGAACACCGGGGAGCTGTTTTTT,TRBV3-1/TRBV3-2,-,TRBJ2-2,TRBD2
CASGAPNFGQPQHF,TGTGCTAGTGGCGCGCCAAATTTCGGGCAGCCCCAGCATTTT,TRBV12-5,-,TRBJ1-5,-
CASSLDRGYNEQFF,TGTGCCAGCAGCTTGGACAGGGGCTACAATGAGCAGTTCTTC,TRBV11-3,-,TRBJ2-1,TRBD1
CASSYAATGGYEKLFF,TGTGCCAGCAGTTACGCGGCGACAGGGGGCTATGAAAAACTGTTTTTT,TRBV6-5,-,TRBJ1-4,TRBD1
CASSSYGGQFNTEAFF,TGTGCCAGCAGCTCCTACGGGGGACAGTTTAACACTGAAGCTTTCTTT,TRBV11-2,-,TRBJ1-1,TRBD1
CASSLEGLGGYEQYF,TGTGCCAGCAGTTTAGAGGGACTGGGGGGCTACGAGCAGTACTTC,TRBV27,-,TRBJ2-7,-
CAWSQGGSGTGNTIYF,TGTGCCTGGAGCCAGGGAGGTTCAGGGACGGGAAACACCATATATTTT,TRBV30,once,TRBJ1-3,-
CASGFGDEQYF,TGTGCCAGCGGTTTCGGGGACGAGCAGTACTTC,TRBV5-6,-,TRBJ2-7,-
CAISPGTGDAANYGYTF,TGTGCCATCAGCCCTGGGACAGGGGACGCAGCTAACTATGGCTACACCTTC,TRBV10-3,-,TRBJ1-2,TRBD1
CASSAGGGNEQFF,TGTGCCAGCAGCGCGGGAGGTGGCAATGAGCAGTTCTTC,TRBV9,-,TRBJ2-1,TRBD2
CASSERDHFSTDTQYF,TGTGCCAGCAGTGAGAGGGATCATTTTAGCACAGATACGCAGTATTTT,TRBV25-1,-,TRBJ2-3,-
CASSLRGAYRGSDEQYF,TGTGCCAGCAGCTTAAGAGGGGCCTACCGGGGGTCGGACGAGCAGTACTTC,TRBV13,-,TRBJ2-7,-
CASTQSNSNYGYTF,TGTGCCAGCACCCAGTCGAACAGCAACTATGGCTACACCTTC,TRBV6-5,-,TRBJ1-2,-
CASSFLGRGPFMNTEAFF,TGTGCCAGCAGCTTTTTGGGCAGGGGACCTTTCATGAACACTGAAGCTTTCTTT,TRBV5-6,few,TRBJ1-1,-
CASSHDGDRATGELFF,TGCGCCAGCAGCCATGACGGGGATCGAGCCACCGGGGAGCTGTTTTTT,TRBV4-3,-,TRBJ2-2,-
CASSDGSPYGYTF,TGTGCCAGCAGCGACGGGAGCCCGTATGGCTACACCTTC,TRBV9,few,TRBJ1-2,-
CASVLQGSLDTIYF,TGTGCCAGCGTTCTACAGGGGTCATTGGACACCATATATTTT,TRBV3-1/TRBV3-2,-,TRBJ1-3,TRBD1
CSAEQGAGEAFF,TGCAGCGCTGAACAGGGGGCCGGTGAAGCTTTCTTT,TRBV29-1,-,TRBJ1-1,TRBD1
CASTPAFYSNQPQHF,TGTGCCAGTACCCCAGCGTTTTATAGCAATCAGCCCCAGCATTTT,TRBV19,once,TRBJ1-5,-
CASSTPKGNTGGGGSPLHF,TGTGCCAGCAGCACCCCTAAGGGGAATACAGGGGGCGGTGGTTCACCCCTCCACTTT,TRBV21-1,-,TRBJ1-6,-
CSVEGNGAGGSETQYF,TGCAGCGTTGAGGGAAATGGGGCGGGAGGGTCGGAGACCCAGTACTTC,TRBV29-1,-,TRBJ2-5,TRBD2
CASSPRQGYSGANVLTF,TGTGCCAGCAGCCCTCGACAGGGTTACTCTGGGGCCAACGTCCTGACTTTC,TRBV7-9,-,TRBJ2-6,TRBD1
CASSPQAGAGTDTQYF,TGTGCCAGCAGCCCCCAAGCGGGAGCGGGAACAGATACGCAGTATTTT,TRBV7-3,-,TRBJ2-3,TRBD2
CASSLEGELAKNIQYF,TGTGCCAGCAGCTTAGAGGGGGAGCTAGCCAAAAACATTCAGTACTTC,TRBV7-9,-,TRBJ2-4,-
CASSGGTGDTGNTIYF,TGTGCCAGCAGTGGGGGGACAGGGGACACTGGAAACACCATATATTTT,TRBV2,-,TRBJ1-3,TRBD1
CASSNKVGLAGAGSYNEQFF,TGTGCCAGCAGCAATAAAGTGGGACTAGCGGGAGCTGGCTCCTACAATGAGCAGTTCTTC,TRBV21-1,-,TRBJ2-1,-
CASSLSTGGDQPQHF,TGTGCCAGCAGTTTATCGACCGGGGGGGATCAGCCCCAGCATTTT,TRBV27,few,TRBJ1-5,-
CASTPGVTGYNEQFF,TGTGCCAGCACTCCAGGGGTAACGGGCTACAATGAGCAGTTCTTC,TRBV5-8,-,TRBJ2-1,-
CASSELGLAGGGETQYF,TGTGCCAGCAGTGAATTGGGCTTGGCGGGAGGTGGGGAGACCCAGTACTTC,TRBV25-1,-,TRBJ2-5,TRBD2
CASSYSSVSTSGLYEQYF,TGTGCCAGCAGTTACTCCAGTGTCAGCACCTCGGGACTCTACGAGCAGTACTTC,TRBV6-2/TRBV6-3,-,TRBJ2-7,-
CASSYSVHIYEQYF,TGTGCCAGCAGTTACTCGGTACACATCTACGAGCAGTACTTC,TRBV6-5,-,TRBJ2-7,-
CASSQSLGGRGEKLFF,TGTGCCAGCAGCCAGAGTCTCGGGGGTCGAGGGGAAAAACTGTTTTTT,TRBV4-2,few,TRBJ1-4,-
CASSDRQAREPQHF,TGTGCCAGCAGTGACAGACAGGCAAGGGAGCCCCAGCATTTT,TRBV6-4,-,TRBJ1-5,-
CASSSEEQGHPNYGYTF,TGTGCCAGCAGTTCTGAGGAACAGGGGCACCCAAACTATGGCTACACCTTC,TRBV28,-,TRBJ1-2,TRBD1
CASSALQGALETQYF,TGTGCCAGTAGTGCCCTACAGGGGGCATTGGAGACCCAGTACTTC,TRBV19,-,TRBJ2-5,TRBD1
CASSIGDRAGNTIYF,TGTGCCAGTAGTATAGGGGACAGAGCTGGAAACACCATATATTTT,TRBV19,-,TRBJ1-3,TRBD1
CSVEGSGGAGTDTQYF,TGCAGCGTTGAAGGTAGCGGGGGGGCCGGAACAGATACGCAGTATTTT,TRBV29-1,-,TRBJ2-3,TRBD2
CASSFQGAFEAFF,TGTGCCAGCAGTTTCCAGGGCGCATTTGAAGCTTTCTTT,TRBV6-5,-,TRBJ1-1,-
CASSGTGGKDTQYF,TGTGCCTCCTCCGGGACAGGGGGCAAGGATACGCAGTATTTT,TRBV30,-,TRBJ2-3,TRBD1
CASSLAAADTQYF,TGTGCCAGCAGCTTAGCGGCCGCAGATACGCAGTATTTT,TRBV7-2,once,TRBJ2-3,-
CAWSVGNRPPYGYTF,TGTGCCTGGAGTGTTGGCAACAGGCCTCCCTATGGCTACACCTTC,TRBV30,-,TRBJ1-2,-
CASSLYWNTEAFF,TGTGCCAGCAGTTTATACTGGAACACTGAAGCTTTCTTT,TRBV28,-,TRBJ1-1,-
CASSAQGRGYTF,TGTGCCAGCAGCGCCCAGGGAAGGGGCTACACCTTC,TRBV7-9,-,TRBJ1-2,-
CASSLVSLRNRGGYTF,TGTGCCAGCAGCTTAGTGTCTTTAAGAAATAGGGGTGGCTACACCTTC,TRBV5-4,once,TRBJ1-2,-
CASSEGGRVADNQPQHF,TGTGCCAGCAGTGAAGGGGGCAGGGTCGCGGACAATCAGCCCCAGCATTTT,TRBV2,-,TRBJ1-5,-
CASSYAGASYYEQYF,TGTGCCAGCAGTTATGCGGGAGCCTCATACTACGAGCAGTACTTC,TRBV6-5,-,TRBJ2-7,TRBD2
CASSQEPRPFTDTQYF,TGTGCCAGCAGCCAAGAACCCAGGCCGTTCACAGATACGCAGTATTTT,TRBV4-2,-,TRBJ2-3,-
CASSEYRGHGSPLHF,TGTGCCAGCAGTGAATATAGGGGACATGGCTCACCCCTCCACTTT,TRBV25-1,-,TRBJ1-6,-
CASSARQGPNTEAFF,TGTGCCAGCAGCGCTCGACAGGGACCGAACACTGAAGCTTTCTTT,TRBV7-9,-,TRBJ1-1,TRBD1
CASIDPSGPNTGELFF,TGCGCCAGCATCGATCCCAGCGGTCCGAACACCGGGGAGCTGTTTTTT,TRBV5-1,-,TRBJ2-2,-
CATGLAGVADTQYF,TGTGCCACAGGACTAGCGGGGGTGGCAGATACGCAGTATTTT,TRBV10-3,-,TRBJ2-3,TRBD2
CASSPTVYSGNTIYF,TGTGCCAGCAGCCCGACAGTTTACTCTGGAAACACCATATATTTT,TRBV7-2,once,TRBJ1-3,-
CASSLGTGPLTHNEQFF,TGTGCCAGCAGTCTGGGGACAGGGCCCCTTACCCACAATGAGCAGTTCTTC,TRBV25-1,-,TRBJ2-1,TRBD1
CASSPGTGQANYGYTF,TGTGCCAGCAGCCCTGGGACAGGGCAAGCTAACTATGGCTACACCTTC,TRBV5-6,few,TRBJ1-2,TRBD1
CASSQGYGHRVHF,TGTGCCAGCAGCCAGGGTTATGGACATCGTGTCCACTTT,TRBV3-1/TRBV3-2,-,TRBJ1-6,-
CASRQPIAGGIPYEQYF,TGTGCCAGCAGACAACCCATAGCGGGAGGGATTCCCTACGAGCAGTACTTC,TRBV2,once,TRBJ2-7,TRBD2
CASKVSGTGSDFF,TGTGCCAGCAAGGTCAGTGGCACAGGGTCGGATTTCTTT,TRBV2,-,TRBJ1-1,-
CASSPLLGASGELFF,TGTGCCAGCAGCCCCCTTTTGGGGGCTAGCGGGGAGCTGTTTTTT,TRBV7-2,-,TRBJ2-2,-
CASSPDRVFGNTIYF,TGTGCCAGCAGTCCGGACAGGGTGTTCGGAAACACCATATATTTT,TRBV6-5,-,TRBJ1-3,TRBD1